These T cell receptor beta chains were read from a single sample in a study of type 1 and type 2 diabetes patients. TCRdb reprocessed the multiplex PCR reads via MiXCR and lists one record per CDR3 protein. The sample holds about 250,000 distinct CDR3 sequences; approximately 45% are singletons and the top ten take roughly 13%. Sequenced: peripheral blood mononuclear cells (PBMCs). All receptors come from a man aged 18 to 30 with type 2 diabetes. CDR3s include the opening cysteine and the closing phenylalanine or tryptophan. The D gene is left open where the match is weak. Clone size is not always given. Where it is, it says once, few, many or a class for expanded clones.

>TRBV19|NA|TRBJ1-5|few
CASSRGYSNQPQHF
TGTGCCAGTAGTCGCGGATATAGCAATCAGCCCCAGCATTTT
>TRBV12-3/TRBV12-4|TRBD1|TRBJ1-4|NA
CASSYGTGQKKLFF
TGTGCCAGCAGTTATGGGACAGGGCAGAAAAAACTGTTTTTT
>TRBV7-8|NA|TRBJ1-1|NA
CASSFHVDGSTEAFF
TGTGCCAGCAGCTTTCACGTCGACGGCTCCACTGAAGCTTTCTTT
>TRBV19|TRBD2|TRBJ2-3|NA
CASRTSGGSTDTQYF
TGTGCCAGTAGAACTAGCGGGGGTAGCACAGATACGCAGTATTTT
>TRBV7-2|TRBD2|TRBJ2-7|NA
CASSRSGSLDEQYF
TGTGCCAGCAGTCGGAGCGGGAGTCTCGACGAGCAGTACTTC
>TRBV20-1|NA|TRBJ2-7|few
CSARSDAGYDEQYF
TGCAGTGCTAGATCGGATGCAGGGTACGACGAGCAGTACTTC
>TRBV30|TRBD1|TRBJ2-7|many
CAWSVGQGSEQYF
TGTGCCTGGAGTGTAGGACAGGGCAGCGAGCAGTACTTC
>TRBV2|NA|TRBJ2-5|few
CASSGELETQYF
TGTGCCAGCAGTGGGGAGCTGGAGACCCAGTACTTC
>TRBV7-8|NA|TRBJ2-1|few
CASSLAGVIYNEQFF
TGTGCCAGCAGCTTGGCAGGGGTAATCTACAATGAGCAGTTCTTC
>TRBV15|NA|TRBJ1-3|NA
CATSRESGDRSGNTIYF
TGTGCCACCAGCAGAGAATCTGGGGATCGGTCTGGAAACACCATATATTTT
>TRBV6-6|NA|TRBJ2-2|NA
CASSYSGQEGGELFF
TGTGCCAGCAGTTACTCGGGGCAGGAGGGCGGGGAGCTGTTTTTT
>TRBV27|TRBD2|TRBJ2-1|NA
CASSLGTSDYNEQFF
TGTGCCAGCAGTTTGGGGACTAGTGACTACAATGAGCAGTTCTTC
>TRBV4-1|NA|TRBJ2-7|once
CASSQGQGWYEQYF
TGCGCCAGCAGCCAAGGTCAGGGTTGGTACGAGCAGTACTTC
>TRBV2|NA|TRBJ2-3|once
CASSPGEAQDTQYF
TGTGCCAGCAGCCCCGGCGAGGCCCAAGATACGCAGTATTTT
>TRBV20-1|NA|TRBJ2-7|NA
CSASEVRVGEQYF
TGCAGTGCTAGCGAGGTTCGGGTTGGCGAGCAGTACTTC
>TRBV20-1|NA|TRBJ2-5|NA
CSARATGLETQYF
TGCAGTGCTAGAGCGACAGGCCTAGAGACCCAGTACTTC
>TRBV29-1|TRBD1|TRBJ1-1|NA
CSGSRDRVSTEAFF
TGCAGCGGGTCCCGGGACAGGGTGAGCACTGAAGCTTTCTTT
>TRBV29-1|NA|TRBJ2-3|few
CSVVGGLRDTQYF
TGCAGCGTTGTTGGCGGGCTGAGAGATACGCAGTATTTT
>TRBV20-1|TRBD1|TRBJ1-4|NA
CSARDSLRDRLYEKLFF
TGCAGTGCTAGGGATTCCCTGCGGGACAGGCTTTATGAAAAACTGTTTTTT
>TRBV25-1|NA|TRBJ1-2|many
CASSESETASGYTF
TGTGCCAGCAGTGAATCTGAGACAGCCTCGGGCTACACCTTC
>TRBV27|NA|TRBJ2-7|few
CARSRITYEQYF
TGTGCCAGATCAAGGATTACCTACGAGCAGTACTTC
>TRBV2|TRBD1|TRBJ2-7|few
CASTPGTAPHEQYF
TGTGCCAGCACTCCCGGGACAGCCCCCCACGAGCAGTACTTC
>TRBV2|NA|TRBJ1-2|NA
CASSPQNNYGYTF
TGTGCCAGCAGCCCGCAAAATAACTATGGCTACACCTTC
>TRBV4-2|NA|TRBJ2-7|NA
CASSQTRTADYEQYF
TGTGCCAGCAGCCAGACCCGGACAGCAGACTACGAGCAGTACTTC
>TRBV5-1|NA|TRBJ1-1|NA
CASSLGMPTEAFF
TGCGCCAGCAGCTTGGGGATGCCCACTGAAGCTTTCTTT
>TRBV12-3/TRBV12-4|TRBD1|TRBJ2-5|NA
CASSPWDRAETQYF
TGTGCCAGCAGTCCTTGGGACAGGGCCGAGACCCAGTACTTC
>TRBV30|TRBD2|TRBJ2-3|NA
CAWRTEGGPDTQYF
TGTGCCTGGAGAACGGAGGGAGGGCCAGATACGCAGTATTTT
>TRBV7-9|NA|TRBJ2-7|NA
CASSLWRDEQYF
TGTGCCAGCAGCTTATGGCGGGACGAGCAGTACTTC
>TRBV7-6|TRBD2|TRBJ2-3|few
CASSLAGTRDTQYF
TGTGCCAGCAGCTTAGCTGGGACTAGGGATACGCAGTATTTT
>TRBV6-5|TRBD1|TRBJ2-1|NA
CASRGTGRNEQFF
TGTGCCAGCAGGGGGACAGGGAGGAATGAGCAGTTCTTC
>TRBV5-1|TRBD2|TRBJ2-2|NA
CASSLARLAGDTGELFF
TGCGCCAGCAGCTTGGCCAGGCTAGCGGGAGATACCGGGGAGCTGTTTTTT
>TRBV30|TRBD2|TRBJ2-1|few
CAWRMGGPGQYNEQFF
TGTGCCTGGAGGATGGGAGGGCCTGGTCAATACAATGAGCAGTTCTTC
>TRBV24-1|NA|TRBJ2-5|once
CAASHQTGGVETQYF
TGTGCCGCCAGTCACCAAACGGGGGGCGTCGAGACCCAGTACTTC
>TRBV19|NA|TRBJ1-1|few
CASSIHPLRASMNTEAFF
TGTGCCAGTAGTATCCATCCCCTTCGGGCCAGTATGAACACTGAAGCTTTCTTT
>TRBV2|NA|TRBJ2-1|NA
CASSDEDNEQFF
TGTGCCAGCAGTGACGAGGACAATGAGCAGTTCTTC
>TRBV19|TRBD2|TRBJ2-1|NA
CASSIGLGRDEQFF
TGTGCCAGTAGTATCGGACTAGGTCGGGATGAGCAGTTCTTC
>TRBV2|NA|TRBJ2-3|few
CASSEFSKPEGTQYF
TGTGCCAGCAGTGAATTCAGCAAGCCGGAGGGTACGCAGTATTTT
>TRBV19|NA|TRBJ1-2|NA
CALRTVGFYGYTF
TGTGCCTTGAGGACAGTTGGATTCTATGGCTACACCTTC
>TRBV7-2|NA|TRBJ1-1|once
CASSSYVVNTEAFF
TGTGCCAGCAGCTCATACGTAGTGAACACTGAAGCTTTCTTT
>TRBV6-5|NA|TRBJ1-4|NA
CATQTRGYATNEKLFF
TGTGCCACCCAGACCAGGGGATATGCAACTAATGAAAAACTGTTTTTT
>TRBV24-1|NA|TRBJ2-7|few
CATSDPQRYEQYF
TGTGCCACCAGTGATCCACAACGCTACGAGCAGTACTTC
>TRBV20-1|NA|TRBJ2-7|NA
CSLPTPAAGREQYF
TGCAGCCTTCCAACTCCCGCAGCAGGGCGCGAGCAGTACTTC
>TRBV6-2/TRBV6-3|TRBD1|TRBJ2-7|NA
CASTTTGLSKEPEPYEQYF
TGTGCCAGCACTACGACAGGGTTGAGTAAGGAGCCCGAACCCTACGAGCAGTACTTC
>TRBV11-2|NA|TRBJ2-1|NA
CASSSLPAASYNEQFF
TGTGCCAGCAGCTCCCTGCCAGCGGCCTCCTACAATGAGCAGTTCTTC
>TRBV20-1|TRBD1|TRBJ2-3|NA
CSAVEWTGSLDTQYF
TGCAGTGCGGTTGAGTGGACAGGGAGTCTAGATACGCAGTATTTT
>TRBV19|NA|TRBJ2-6|many
CASRGTFLSGANVLTF
TGTGCCAGTAGGGGGACATTCCTCTCTGGGGCCAACGTCCTGACTTTC
>TRBV20-1|NA|TRBJ2-3|few
CSAIGDSDTQYF
TGCAGTGCTATCGGTGATAGCGATACGCAGTATTTT
>TRBV7-2|TRBD1|TRBJ1-6|NA
CAIPGQGRDSPLHF
TGTGCCATCCCCGGACAGGGTCGGGATTCACCCCTCCACTTT
>TRBV7-2|NA|TRBJ2-7|NA
CASSQRGGEVSYEQYF
TGTGCCAGCAGCCAAAGAGGGGGTGAGGTCTCCTACGAGCAGTACTTC
>TRBV19|NA|TRBJ2-6|NA
CASSIRASRAGANVLTF
TGTGCCAGTAGTATTCGGGCCAGTAGGGCTGGGGCCAACGTCCTGACTTTC
>TRBV9|NA|TRBJ1-4|NA
CASSVEGGKLFF
TGTGCCAGCAGCGTAGAAGGGGGAAAACTGTTTTTT
>TRBV4-1|NA|TRBJ2-7|NA
CASSQVFYASSFDEQYF
TGCGCCAGCAGCCAAGTATTCTACGCTAGCAGTTTCGACGAGCAGTACTTC
>TRBV20-1|TRBD1|TRBJ2-7|few
CSAQPGQGGEQYF
TGCAGTGCTCAACCGGGACAGGGTGGAGAGCAGTACTTC
>TRBV12-3/TRBV12-4|NA|TRBJ1-4|few
CASSGATNEKLFF
TGTGCCAGCAGTGGGGCAACTAATGAAAAACTGTTTTTT
>TRBV7-2|NA|TRBJ1-2|NA
CASSQDWGRVDGYTF
TGCGCCAGCAGCCAAGATTGGGGCAGGGTTGATGGCTACACCTTC